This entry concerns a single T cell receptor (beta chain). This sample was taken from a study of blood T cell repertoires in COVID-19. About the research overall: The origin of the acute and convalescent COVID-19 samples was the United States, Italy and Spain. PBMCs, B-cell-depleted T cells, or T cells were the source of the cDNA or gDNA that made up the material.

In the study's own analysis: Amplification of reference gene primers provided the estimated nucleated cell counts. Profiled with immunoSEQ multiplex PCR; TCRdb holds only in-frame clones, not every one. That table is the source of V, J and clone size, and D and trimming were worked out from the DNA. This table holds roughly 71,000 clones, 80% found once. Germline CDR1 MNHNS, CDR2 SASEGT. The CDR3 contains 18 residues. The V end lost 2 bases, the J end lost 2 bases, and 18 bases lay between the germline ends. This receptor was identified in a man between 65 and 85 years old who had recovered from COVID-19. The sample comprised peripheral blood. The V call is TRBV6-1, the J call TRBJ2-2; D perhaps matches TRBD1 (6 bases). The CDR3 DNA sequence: TGTGCCAGCAGTGAACCCGAGACAGGTTATCCCAACACCGGGGAGCTGTTTTTT. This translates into CASSEPETGYPNTGELFF.